The rows below give T cell receptor beta chains drawn from one sample of a study of blood T cell repertoires in COVID-19. TCRdb keeps only in-frame clones here, not all; method: immunoSEQ multiplex PCR. The sample records roughly 330,000 clones, about 85% being singletons. The sequenced sample was PBMCs or T cells enriched from blood (not recorded which). These receptors were taken from a woman in her twenties or thirties who had recovered from COVID-19. CDR3s include the opening cysteine and the closing phenylalanine or tryptophan. A D gene is named only where the DNA matches it firmly. Clone sizes are given selectively: once, few, many, or a class where the clone is expanded.

d_gene: TRBD2
v_gene: TRBV19
abundance: NA
j_gene: TRBJ2-6
CDR3aa: CASRTSGDSGANVLTF
CDR3nt: TGTGCCAGTAGGACTAGCGGGGATTCTGGGGCCAACGTCCTGACTTTC

d_gene: TRBD1
v_gene: TRBV13
abundance: NA
j_gene: TRBJ2-1
CDR3aa: CASSLVSQGAYNEQFF
CDR3nt: TGTGCCAGCAGCTTAGTATCGCAGGGGGCCTACAATGAGCAGTTCTTC

d_gene: TRBD1
v_gene: TRBV5-6
abundance: NA
j_gene: TRBJ1-2
CDR3aa: CASSPDDRGGYTF
CDR3nt: TGTGCCAGCAGCCCGGACGACAGGGGCGGCTACACCTTC

d_gene: NA
v_gene: TRBV7-2
abundance: NA
j_gene: TRBJ1-6
CDR3aa: CASSLVRVHYNSPLHF
CDR3nt: TGTGCCAGCAGCTTAGTCCGGGTTCACTATAATTCACCCCTCCACTTT

d_gene: TRBD1
v_gene: TRBV6-5
abundance: NA
j_gene: TRBJ1-4
CDR3aa: CASSYTPGTGAEKLFF
CDR3nt: TGTGCCAGCAGTTACACCCCCGGGACAGGGGCCGAAAAACTGTTTTTT

d_gene: NA
v_gene: TRBV10-3
abundance: NA
j_gene: TRBJ2-2
CDR3aa: CAIPGHYNTGELFF
CDR3nt: TGTGCCATTCCGGGACACTATAACACCGGGGAGCTGTTTTTT

d_gene: NA
v_gene: TRBV7-9
abundance: few
j_gene: TRBJ2-7
CDR3aa: CASSLVLPGQHYEQYF
CDR3nt: TGTGCCAGCAGCTTAGTATTACCCGGACAGCATTACGAGCAGTACTTC

d_gene: NA
v_gene: TRBV24-1
abundance: NA
j_gene: TRBJ2-2
CDR3aa: CATSDFERGELFF
CDR3nt: TGTGCCACCAGTGATTTCGAACGGGGGGAGCTGTTTTTT

d_gene: NA
v_gene: TRBV7-7
abundance: NA
j_gene: TRBJ2-1
CDR3aa: CASSSSSGAYNEQFF
CDR3nt: TGTGCTAGCAGCTCCTCCTCGGGGGCCTACAATGAGCAGTTCTTC

d_gene: NA
v_gene: TRBV2
abundance: NA
j_gene: TRBJ1-5
CDR3aa: CASSDSATNQPQHF
CDR3nt: TGTGCCAGCAGTGACAGTGCAACGAATCAGCCCCAGCATTTT

d_gene: NA
v_gene: TRBV7-9
abundance: NA
j_gene: TRBJ1-1
CDR3aa: CASDEAAGAMNTEAFF
CDR3nt: TGTGCCAGCGACGAAGCGGCAGGCGCTATGAACACTGAAGCTTTCTTT

d_gene: NA
v_gene: TRBV18
abundance: once
j_gene: TRBJ2-7
CDR3aa: CASSSRTDTEQYF
CDR3nt: TGTGCCAGCTCATCTAGGACAGACACGGAGCAGTACTTC

d_gene: TRBD1
v_gene: TRBV19
abundance: NA
j_gene: TRBJ1-1
CDR3aa: CASRIRQGGNTEAFF
CDR3nt: TGTGCCAGTAGGATTAGACAGGGAGGGAACACTGAAGCTTTCTTT

d_gene: NA
v_gene: TRBV3-1/TRBV3-2
abundance: NA
j_gene: TRBJ1-2
CDR3aa: CASSQDWADGYTF
CDR3nt: TGTGCCAGCAGCCAAGATTGGGCTGATGGCTACACCTTC

d_gene: TRBD1
v_gene: TRBV24-1
abundance: NA
j_gene: TRBJ2-2
CDR3aa: CATSDRGRTGELFF
CDR3nt: TGTGCCACCAGCGACAGGGGGCGAACCGGGGAGCTGTTTTTT